Presented here are 15 T cell receptor beta chains from one specimen sequenced in a study of OX40 agonist ivuxolimab in advanced cancers. TCRdb's copy holds only in-frame clones and misses some; the assay was immunoSEQ multiplex PCR. The repertoire holds over 75,000 clones, with around 90% as singletons. Sample: CD4+ or CD8+ T cells sorted from blood, taken in a trial of the OX40 agonist ivuxolimab. Every receptor here comes from an adult with an advanced solid tumor such as melanoma, head and neck, liver or kidney cancer.

This clone was picked up one time. The V call is TRBV5-1, the J call TRBJ2-7, with TRBD1 matching 10 bases. The junction had 4 bases not matched to a gene; V was cut back by 4 bases and J by 0 bases. Germline CDR1 and CDR2: SGHRS and YFSETQ. This CDR3 is 15 amino acids long. This CDR3 is CASSPDRGSSYEQYF. The CDR3 nucleotides read TGCGCCAGCAGCCCGGACAGGGGGAGCTCCTACGAGCAGTACTTC.

V and J are TRBV4-1 and TRBJ2-2; tentatively, D is TRBD1 (6 bases). Germline V gene sequence: CDR1 MGHRA, CDR2 YSYEKL. The CDR3 has 15 amino acids. The V end was cut by 1 base, the J end by 6 bases, with 12 bases between. In nucleotides, the CDR3 is TGCGCCAGCAGCCAAGCACAGGGATTGTCCGGGGAGCTGTTTTTT. Its protein is CASSQAQGLSGELFF.

The chain uses TRBV7-9 and TRBJ2-1; D call uncertain. V was cut by 1 base and J by 3 bases, with 4 bases left in between. From germline, CDR1 is SEHNR and CDR2 FQNEAQ (reference sequence). CDR3 length: 13 residues. CDR3 sequence (DNA): TGTGCCAGCAGCTTAGGGCTCTACAATGAGCAGTTCTTC. The encoded protein is CASSLGLYNEQFF. The complete variable domain, with remaining parts taken from reference TRBV7-9 and TRBJ2-1, reads DTGVSQNPRHKITKRGQNVTFRCDPISEHNRLYWYRQTLGQGPEFLTYFQNEAQLEKSRLLSDRFSAERPKGSFSTLEIQRTEQGDSAMYLCASSLGLYNEQFFGPGTRLTVL.

The chain employs TRBV2 and TRBJ2-3; D not resolved. The CDR3 extends over 10 amino acids. Trimming cost V 2 bases and J 7 bases, with 1 base left between them. In germline, CDR1 is SNHLY, CDR2 FYNNEI. CDR3 sequence: CASSENTQYF. Here the CDR3 DNA reads TGTGCCAGCAGTGAAAATACGCAGTATTTT.

The rearrangement uses TRBV9 and TRBJ2-3; 11 nucleotides match TRBD1. The CDR3 has 16 amino acids. V trimming: 0 bases; J trimming: 4 bases; junction bases outside the gene matches: 4. The germline V gene encodes CDR1 SGDLS and CDR2 YYNGEE. The CDR3 region is CASSVVAGQGADTQYF. The CDR3 DNA sequence: TGTGCCAGCAGCGTAGTAGCGGGACAGGGGGCAGATACGCAGTATTTT.

V gene TRBV27 combines with J gene TRBJ1-4; the match to TRBD1 covers 7 bases. With V trimmed by 3 bases and J by 4 bases, 2 bases remained unmatched. The CDR3 is 14 residues long. The germline V gene encodes CDR1 MNHEY and CDR2 SMNVEV (reference sequence). CDR3: CASSFGDSNEKLFF. The CDR3 DNA reads TGTGCCAGCAGTTTCGGGGACAGTAATGAAAAACTGTTTTTT. Together with reference TRBV27 and TRBJ1-4, the CDR3 gives the full variable domain: EAQVTQNPRYLITVTGKKLTVTCSQNMNHEYMSWYRQDPGLGLRQIYYSMNVEVTDKGDVPEGYKVSRKEKRNFPLILESPSPNQTSLYFCASSFGDSNEKLFFGSGTQLSVL.

The chain combines TRBV6-6 with TRBJ1-4, with D maybe TRBD1 (5 bases). The CDR3 is 15 amino acids. CDR1 and CDR2 from the germline V gene are MNHNY and SVGAGI (reference sequence). V lost 6 bases and J lost 5, with 16 bases in between. The CDR3 spells CASSSRAPGNEKLFF. The CDR3 DNA sequence: TGTGCCAGCAGCTCCAGGGCCCCCGGCAATGAAAAACTGTTTTTT.

The chain uses TRBV7-9 and TRBJ1-2; no firm D call. Per the germline V gene, CDR1 is SEHNR and CDR2 is FQNEAQ (reference sequence). This CDR3 contains 15 residues. Trimming took 5 bases from V and 5 from J, leaving 18 bases between them. CDR3 amino acids: CASSNSTVTAYGYTF. CDR3 in DNA: TGTGCCAGCAGCAATTCTACCGTTACAGCTTATGGCTACACCTTC.

This clone was observed a single time. The chain uses TRBV30 and TRBJ2-3; D remains unclear. CDR3 length: 13 residues. Germline CDR1 reads GTSNPN; CDR2 reads SVGIG (reference sequence). V lost 1 base and J lost 3, with 8 bases in between. DNA of the CDR3: TGTGCCTGGAGTGCCCGCCCGACAGATACGCAGTATTTT. Amino acid sequence: CAWSARPTDTQYF.

The V gene is TRBV5-1, the J gene TRBJ1-2; 8 positions match TRBD1. Germline V gene data show CDR1 as SGHRS and CDR2 as YFSETQ. With 4 bases clipped from V and 2 bases from J, the junction kept 7 bases outside the gene matches. This CDR3 contains 15 residues. Here the CDR3 reads CASSTGDRRNYGYTF. DNA for the CDR3: TGCGCCAGCAGCACCGGGGACAGGCGAAACTATGGCTACACCTTC.

The chain joins TRBV19 to TRBJ2-5; 14 bases are a match to TRBD2. Germline V gene data show CDR1 as LNHDA and CDR2 as SQIVND (reference sequence). The CDR3 is made up of 15 amino acids. V lost 4 bases, J lost 5 bases, and 3 bases stayed unmatched. The CDR3 spells CASSKGLAGVETQYF. In nucleotides, the CDR3 is TGTGCCAGTAGTAAGGGACTAGCGGGAGTGGAGACCCAGTACTTC.

The chain links TRBV30 to TRBJ1-1; 9 bases agree with TRBD1. Germline V gene lookup returns CDR1 GTSNPN and CDR2 SVGIG (reference sequence). The length of the CDR3 is 13 residues. The V segment lost 3 bases and the J segment 3 bases; nucleotides outside the gene matches: 2. CDR3 in DNA: TGTGCCTGGAGGGGACAGGGTGACACTGAAGCTTTCTTT. Translated, it gives CAWRGQGDTEAFF.

This clone has just a few counts. The chain employs TRBV5-1 and TRBJ1-1, with D possibly being TRBD1 (5 bases). The germline gives CDR1 SGHRS, CDR2 YFSETQ. The CDR3 contains 15 residues. Trimming pared 2 bases from V and 3 bases from J, leaving 14 bases between. CDR3 protein: CASSFVGSRDTEAFF. The CDR3 bases are TGCGCCAGCAGCTTTGTAGGCTCCAGGGACACTGAAGCTTTCTTT.

This CDR3 reads CASSQGTSGRAGDTQYF. The DNA of the CDR3 is TGTGCCAGCAGCCAAGGGACTAGCGGGAGGGCTGGAGATACGCAGTATTTT. This chain links TRBV7-3 with TRBJ2-3; 16 nucleotides align to TRBD2. With V trimmed by 5 bases and J by 5 bases, 7 bases remained unmatched. The CDR3 is 17 residues long. The germline V gene has CDR1 SGHTA and CDR2 FQGTGA.

The rearrangement uses TRBV9 and TRBJ2-1; a weak D match, TRBD1 (6 bases). CDR3 length equals 14 residues. CDR1 SGDLS and CDR2 YYNGEE come from the germline V gene. Trimming shortened V by 2 bases and J by 3 bases, and 9 bases separated the two germline ends. The CDR3 reads CASSVRDNYNEQFF. Here the CDR3 DNA reads TGTGCCAGCAGCGTCCGGGACAACTACAATGAGCAGTTCTTC.